This TCR beta chain appears in the sequencing data of a study of T cell changes during pregnancy in multiple sclerosis. Measured with immunoSEQ multiplex PCR; TCRdb has only the in-frame clones, and not every one. The data contain about 42,000 clones, around 80% of them singletons. Germline lookup yields CDR1 LNHDA and CDR2 SQIVND (reference sequence). This CDR3 has 14 residues. V trimming: 5 bases; J trimming: 6 bases; junction bases outside the gene matches: 7. The specimen was CD4+ T cells from peripheral blood mononuclear cells, collected before pregnancy. The sequence derives from a female donor with multiple sclerosis, enrolled in a pregnancy study. The chain joins TRBV19 to TRBJ2-5; 9 bases are shared with TRBD1. The CDR3: CASSGSQGAKTQYF. The CDR3, as DNA: TGTGCCAGTAGTGGATCACAGGGGGCGAAGACCCAGTACTTC.